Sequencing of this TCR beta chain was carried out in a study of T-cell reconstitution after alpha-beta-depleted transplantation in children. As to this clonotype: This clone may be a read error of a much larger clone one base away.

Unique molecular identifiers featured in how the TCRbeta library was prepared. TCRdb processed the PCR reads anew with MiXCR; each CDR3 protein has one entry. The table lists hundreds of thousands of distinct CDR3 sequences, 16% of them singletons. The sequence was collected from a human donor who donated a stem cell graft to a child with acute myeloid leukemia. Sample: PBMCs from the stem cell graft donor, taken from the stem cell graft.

The DNA for the CDR3 is TGTGCCATCCCGGCCCTGGCAGGGGGCATCAACTATGGCCACACCTTC. Its protein is CAIPALAGGINYGHTF. The chain employs TRBV21-1 and TRBJ1-2; the D call TRBD1 from the table was never checked on the DNA. TRBV21-1 has pseudogene status. The CDR3 extends over 16 amino acids.